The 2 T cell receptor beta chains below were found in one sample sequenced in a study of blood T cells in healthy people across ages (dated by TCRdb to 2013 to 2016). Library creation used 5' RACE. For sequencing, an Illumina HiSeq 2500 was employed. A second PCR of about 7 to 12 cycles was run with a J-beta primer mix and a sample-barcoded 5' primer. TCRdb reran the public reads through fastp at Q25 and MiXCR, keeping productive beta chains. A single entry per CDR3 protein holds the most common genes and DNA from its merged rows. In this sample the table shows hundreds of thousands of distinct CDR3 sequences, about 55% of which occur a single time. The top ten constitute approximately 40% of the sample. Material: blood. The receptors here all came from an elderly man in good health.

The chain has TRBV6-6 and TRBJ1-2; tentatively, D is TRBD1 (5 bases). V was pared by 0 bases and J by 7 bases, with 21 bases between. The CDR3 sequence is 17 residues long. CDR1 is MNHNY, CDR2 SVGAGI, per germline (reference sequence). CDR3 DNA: TGTGCCAGCAGTTACTCTCATCTGTCAGGGCAAGGGAGTGGCTACACCTTC. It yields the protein CASSYSHLSGQGSGYTF.

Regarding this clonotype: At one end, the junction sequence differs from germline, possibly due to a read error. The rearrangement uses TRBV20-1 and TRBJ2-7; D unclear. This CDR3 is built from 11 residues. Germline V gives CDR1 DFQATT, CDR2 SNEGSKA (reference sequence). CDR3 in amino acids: CTAGISYEQYF. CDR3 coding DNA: TGCACTGCTGGCATCTCCTACGAGCAGTACTTC.